These 18 T cell receptor beta chains share one sample of origin, sequenced in a study of OX40 agonist ivuxolimab in advanced cancers. TCRdb's copy holds only in-frame clones and misses some; the assay was immunoSEQ multiplex PCR. The data hold about 59,000 clones, with over 75% observed a single time. Material: CD4+ or CD8+ T cells sorted from blood, obtained in a trial of the OX40 agonist ivuxolimab. All receptors derive from an adult with an advanced solid tumor such as melanoma, head and neck, liver or kidney cancer.

CDR3 bases: TGTGCCAGCAGCCGAAAACAGGGGTGGGGTGATACGCAGTATTTT. It is translated as CASSRKQGWGDTQYF. The gene calls are TRBV6-5 and TRBJ2-3, with TRBD1 matching 7 bases. Germline V CDR1 and CDR2: MNHEY, SVGAGI. V lost 6 bases and J lost 6; bases outside the gene matches: 12. The CDR3 spans 15 residues.

This chain uses TRBV28 with TRBJ1-3; TRBD1 matches 7 bases. J gave up 0 bases and V 7 bases, and 6 bases lay outside the gene matches. The germline V gene encodes CDR1 MDHEN and CDR2 SYDVKM. The CDR3 covers 15 residues. The CDR3 is CASNSGQSSGNTIYF. Written as DNA, the CDR3 is TGTGCCAGCAATTCGGGACAGAGCTCTGGAAACACCATATATTTT.

The V and J genes are TRBV5-1 and TRBJ1-4; D not resolved. Deletions cut 0 bases from V and 8 bases from J, with 8 bases between. The CDR3 is made up of 13 amino acids. The germline CDR1 and CDR2 sequences are SGHRS and YFSETQ. The CDR3 DNA sequence: TGCGCCAGCAGCTTGGCCACGGGGGAAAAACTGTTTTTT. Translation: CASSLATGEKLFF.

The chain couples TRBV9 to TRBJ2-3; 10 bases match TRBD2. Germline V gene data show CDR1 as SGDLS and CDR2 as YYNGEE. The ends lost 2 bases at V and 4 bases at J; junction bases unmatched: 4. This CDR3 contains 15 residues. The CDR3 region has the DNA TGTGCCAGCAGCGTTCTAGCGGGAGCCGCAGATACGCAGTATTTT. Residues: CASSVLAGAADTQYF.

The chain couples TRBV28 to TRBJ1-5; possibly TRBD1 for D (6 bases). V gave up 6 bases and J gave up 11 bases, with 23 bases separating them. Germline V CDR1 and CDR2: MDHEN, SYDVKM. The CDR3 runs to 15 residues. Here the CDR3 reads CASRGGDIPSVAQHF. In DNA form, the CDR3 reads TGTGCCAGCAGGGGGGGGGACATACCATCAGTGGCCCAGCATTTT.

The chain uses TRBV7-2 and TRBJ1-5; D gene ambiguous. CDR3 length: 17 amino acids. V was clipped by 0 bases and J by 0 bases, with 12 bases between them. Looked up from germline, CDR1 is SGHTA and CDR2 is FQGNSA. CDR3 in DNA: TGTGCCAGCAGCTTAGCGCTAACAGCCTATAGCAATCAGCCCCAGCATTTT. This gives the protein CASSLALTAYSNQPQHF.

V is TRBV7-8 and J is TRBJ2-5; 12 nucleotides line up with TRBD2. The CDR3 extends over 17 amino acids. Losses at the gene ends were 3 bases for V and 4 bases for J; bases not matched to a gene: 9. CDR1 and CDR2 from the germline V gene are SGHVS and FQNEAQ. CDR3 protein: CASSLTGWGLAGETQYF. Here the CDR3 DNA reads TGTGCCAGCAGCTTGACAGGGTGGGGACTAGCGGGAGAGACCCAGTACTTC.

V gene TRBV29-1 combines with J gene TRBJ2-3, with 12 bases identical to TRBD1. This CDR3 contains 16 residues. Trimming at V came to 0 bases and at J to 6 bases, leaving 7 bases not matched to a gene. The germline V gene has CDR1 SQVTM and CDR2 ANQGSEA. The CDR3 here is CSVEDRGTGGRDTQYF. In nucleotides, the CDR3 is TGCAGCGTTGAAGATCGGGGGACAGGGGGCCGCGATACGCAGTATTTT.

The V gene is TRBV7-2, the J gene TRBJ2-7; 8 positions agree with TRBD1. The V gene's germline CDR1 is SGHTA and CDR2 FQGNSA. The CDR3 spans 15 residues. V shed 5 bases and J 3 bases; nucleotides not matched to a gene: 9. The CDR3: CASSKTAGTGYEQYF. CDR3 bases: TGTGCCAGCAGCAAAACGGCCGGGACAGGCTACGAGCAGTACTTC.

CDR3 loop: CATSRQSYGYTF. CDR3 bases: TGTGCCACCAGCAGGCAGTCTTATGGCTACACCTTC. The chain uses TRBV15 and TRBJ1-2; D ambiguous. This CDR3 comprises 12 residues. The germline V and J ends were trimmed by 3 bases and 5 bases, with 7 bases remaining between them. Germline CDR1 reads LNHNV; CDR2 reads YYDKDF (reference sequence).

The rearrangement uses TRBV28 and TRBJ2-7; D unresolved. The CDR3 has 13 amino acids. Germline-derived CDR1 and CDR2 are MDHEN and SYDVKM. Trimming cost V 6 bases and J 4 bases, with 13 bases left between them. The CDR3 loop reads CASRPSPLYEQYF. As DNA, the CDR3 is TGTGCCAGCAGGCCCAGTCCCCTTTACGAGCAGTACTTC.

The chain recombines TRBV5-1 with TRBJ2-1; 10 bases align to TRBD2. This CDR3 contains 16 residues. The trim removed 1 base at V and 8 bases at J, leaving 9 bases unmatched. Germline CDR1 is SGHRS and CDR2 is YFSETQ. CDR3 protein: CASSLPSGRARDEQFF. The CDR3 DNA reads as TGCGCCAGCAGCTTGCCTAGCGGGAGAGCCCGGGATGAGCAGTTCTTC.

For the CDR3, the DNA is TGTGCCAGTAGTATTTTCCAGCGCAATCAGCCCCAGCATTTT. It codes for CASSIFQRNQPQHF. The chain uses TRBV19 and TRBJ1-5; no reliable D call. This CDR3 is 14 amino acids long. Trimming removed 3 bases from V and 2 bases from J, with 8 bases in between. Germline CDR1 is LNHDA and CDR2 is SQIVND (reference sequence).

The gene calls are TRBV6-6 and TRBJ1-6; 7 positions agree with TRBD1. V lost 0 bases to trimming and J lost 14 bases; unmatched junction nucleotides: 7. The CDR3 runs 14 residues. From germline, CDR1 is MNHNY and CDR2 SVGAGI (reference sequence). The CDR3 loop reads CASSYSGSGTALHF. CDR3 DNA sequence: TGTGCCAGCAGTTACTCGGGTTCCGGGACAGCCCTCCACTTT.

The V gene is TRBV7-2, the J gene TRBJ1-2, with 7 bases aligning to TRBD1. The CDR3 is 15 residues long. V was clipped by 5 bases and J by 6 bases; unmatched bases: 12. Germline loops: CDR1 SGHTA, CDR2 FQGNSA. CDR3 sequence: CASSRSVTGTHGYTF. CDR3 sequence (DNA): TGTGCCAGCAGCCGATCAGTGACAGGGACCCATGGCTACACCTTC.

The rearrangement joins TRBV25-1 to TRBJ2-1; D is undetermined. The CDR3 is 11 amino acids. Between the trimmed V and J ends, which lost 4 bases and 9 bases, there was a span of 7 bases. In germline, CDR1 is MGHDK, CDR2 SYGVNS. The CDR3 region has the DNA TGTGCCAGCAGTGCGGAGTTTGAGCAGTTCTTC. Translation: CASSAEFEQFF.

The chain carries TRBV4-2 and TRBJ2-3; 9 bases map to TRBD2. This CDR3 has 16 residues. V lost 0 bases and J lost 4; bases outside the gene matches: 5. Germline loops: CDR1 LGHNA, CDR2 YNFKEQ. This CDR3 is CASSQDPSGVSDTQYF. The CDR3 DNA follows: TGTGCCAGCAGCCAAGATCCTAGCGGGGTCTCAGATACGCAGTATTTT.

The CDR3 coding sequence is TGTGCCAGCAGCGTAGAAGGGCCGGATTCTGGAAACACCATATATTTT. Its translation: CASSVEGPDSGNTIYF. The chain joins TRBV9 to TRBJ1-3; D remains unclear. The CDR3 has 16 residues. In germline, CDR1 is SGDLS, CDR2 YYNGEE. V dropped 0 bases and J dropped 1 base, with 11 bases sitting between them.